This TCR beta chain was recorded in a study of control samples from healthy donors and cancer patients. With 0 bases removed from V and 0 bases from J, the gap between germline ends came to 4 bases. The CDR3 covers 15 residues. The germline gives CDR1 SGDLS, CDR2 YYNGEE. The data were produced by immunoSEQ multiplex PCR, yet TCRdb's version contains in-frame clones alone and is incomplete. The table records fewer than 200,000 clones, roughly 94% of them present only once. This chain uses TRBV9 with TRBJ1-6; D ambiguous. Sequenced: PBMCs. This TCR came from a man in his 60s with colorectal cancer. CDR3 protein: CASSVEGSYNSPLHF. As DNA, the CDR3 is TGTGCCAGCAGCGTAGAGGGCTCCTATAATTCACCCCTCCACTTT.